The text below deals with one TCR beta chain. Its cognate antigen is unknown. Time point denoted: blood 2 weeks post-SBRT. Indicated treatment: 15 Gy SBRT to primary tumor, nephrectomy 4 weeks later. After SBRT, blood was collected at 2 and 4 weeks, plus baseline. This sample is part of a study of radiation and T cells in renal cell carcinoma. For the study at large: Nephrectomy followed 15 Gy stereotactic body radiation by 4 weeks. General study points: In blood, top tumor clones expanded by 2 weeks, shrinking by 4.

The table came from immunoSEQ multiplex PCR; TCRdb's copy has only in-frame clones and leaves some out. The sample shows over 60,000 clones, around 81% of them seen only once. This CDR3 is built from 16 residues. Looked up from germline, CDR1 is SNHLY and CDR2 is FYNNEI. The V and J ends lost 4 bases and 1 base, in that order; junction bases with no gene match: 9. The J gene is TRBJ2-5, the V gene TRBV2, with 7 bases matching TRBD2. The clonotype comes from a man between 60 and 75 years old with renal cell carcinoma. Source: blood, taken from a patient whose treatment included radiotherapy and nephrectomy. The DNA of the CDR3 is TGTGCCAGCAGTGGCCCAGCGGGGTACCCCCAAGAGACCCAGTACTTC. Translated: CASSGPAGYPQETQYF. Filled out from reference TRBV2 and TRBJ2-5, the complete variable domain reads EPEVTQTPSHQVTQMGQEVILRCVPISNHLYFYWYRQILGQKVEFLVSFYNNEISEKSEIFDDQFSVERPDGSNFTLKIRSTKLEDSAMYFCASSGPAGYPQETQYFGPGTRLLVL.